This record concerns one TCR beta chain sequence. The data were obtained in a study of blood T cell repertoires in COVID-19. On the study more broadly: Researchers got acute and convalescent COVID-19 samples from the United States, Italy and Spain. PBMCs, B-cell-depleted T cells, or T cells provided the cDNA or gDNA that made up the material.

Authors' processing steps: Amplification from reference gene primers served as the basis for estimated nucleated cell counts. Clones were read by immunoSEQ multiplex PCR, and TCRdb kept only the in-frame ones, dropping some. That table supplies the V and J calls and clone size; D and trimming were determined from the DNA. The repertoire holds about 260,000 clones, 80% to 90% seen once, with 3.5% to 5% in the top ten. J lost 9 bases, V lost 5 bases, and 7 bases had no gene match. In germline, CDR1 is MNHEY, CDR2 SVGAGI. The CDR3 length is 15 residues. The chain uses TRBV6-5 and TRBJ2-1; 13 nucleotides agree with TRBD2. The clonotype was recovered from a man between 60 and 70 years old with acute or convalescent COVID-19. Sequencing was done on a sample of peripheral blood. CDR3: CASSTLAGGLSEQFF. The CDR3 DNA reads as TGTGCCAGCAGTACACTAGCGGGGGGGCTGAGTGAGCAGTTCTTC.